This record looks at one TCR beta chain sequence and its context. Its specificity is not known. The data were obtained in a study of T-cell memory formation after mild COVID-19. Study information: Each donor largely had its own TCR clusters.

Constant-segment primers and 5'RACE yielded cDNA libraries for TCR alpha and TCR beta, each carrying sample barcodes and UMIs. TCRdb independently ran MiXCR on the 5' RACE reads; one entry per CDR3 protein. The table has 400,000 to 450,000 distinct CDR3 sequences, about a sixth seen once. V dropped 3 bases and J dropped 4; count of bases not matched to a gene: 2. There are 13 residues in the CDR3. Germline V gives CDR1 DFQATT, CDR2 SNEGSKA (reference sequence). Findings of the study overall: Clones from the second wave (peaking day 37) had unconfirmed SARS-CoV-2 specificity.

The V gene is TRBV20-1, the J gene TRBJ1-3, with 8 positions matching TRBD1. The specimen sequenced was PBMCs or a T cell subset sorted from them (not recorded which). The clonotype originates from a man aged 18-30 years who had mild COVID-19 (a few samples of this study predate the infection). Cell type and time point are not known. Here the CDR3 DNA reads TGCAGTGCTAGCAGGGGGCAAGGAAACACCATATATTTT. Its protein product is CSASRGQGNTIYF.